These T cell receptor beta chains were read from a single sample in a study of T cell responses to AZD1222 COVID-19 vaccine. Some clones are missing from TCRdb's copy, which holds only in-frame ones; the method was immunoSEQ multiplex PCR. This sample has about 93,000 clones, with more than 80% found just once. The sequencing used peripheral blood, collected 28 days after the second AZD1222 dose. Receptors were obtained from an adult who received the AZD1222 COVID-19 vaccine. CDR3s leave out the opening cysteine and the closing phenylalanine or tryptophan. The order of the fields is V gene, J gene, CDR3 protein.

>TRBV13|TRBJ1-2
ASTRTSFRGWNGYT
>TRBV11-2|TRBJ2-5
ASSLKSETQY
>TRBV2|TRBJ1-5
ASRIENLSNQPQH
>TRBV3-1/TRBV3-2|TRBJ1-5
ASSHPGSPQH
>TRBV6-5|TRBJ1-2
ASSYNRGDYGYT
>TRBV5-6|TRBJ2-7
ASSSPGQGNYEQY
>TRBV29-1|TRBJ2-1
SSGGLAGETGEQF
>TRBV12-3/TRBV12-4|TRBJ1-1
ASSFGFEAF
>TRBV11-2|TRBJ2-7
ASSLNPTSGSLEQY
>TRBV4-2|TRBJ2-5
ASSQVGGETQY
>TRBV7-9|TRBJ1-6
ASRTGGDSPLH
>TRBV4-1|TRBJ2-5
ASSQDSLAGFYQETQY
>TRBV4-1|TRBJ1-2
ASSQDQGGNYGYT
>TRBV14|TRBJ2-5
ASSPTAGGVETQY
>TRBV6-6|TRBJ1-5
ASSGNLDRDNQPQH
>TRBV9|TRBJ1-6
ASSPGTAYNSPLH
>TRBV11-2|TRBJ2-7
ASSLISYEQY
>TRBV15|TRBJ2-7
ATSSRNQRRASYEQY
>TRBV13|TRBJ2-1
ASSLVDYEQF
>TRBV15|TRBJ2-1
ATSRGTSGGDNEQF
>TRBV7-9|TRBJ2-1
ASSLVAGGINEQF
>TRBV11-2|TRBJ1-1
ASSFYTEAF
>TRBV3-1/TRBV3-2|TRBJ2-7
ASSLRTSGGDEQY
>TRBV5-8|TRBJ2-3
ASSSGLAGIEDTQY
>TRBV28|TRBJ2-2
ASSLPTGELF
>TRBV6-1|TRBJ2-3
ASSELRGTGTDTQY
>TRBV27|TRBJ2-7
ASSPARAVYEQY
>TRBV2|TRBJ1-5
ASSLDREGQPQH
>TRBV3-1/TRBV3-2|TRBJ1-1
ASSQWGPRTEAF
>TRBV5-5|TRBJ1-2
ASSQDRVGGYT
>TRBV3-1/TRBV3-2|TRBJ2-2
ASSQDPGLANTGELF